What follows is one T cell receptor beta chain and its context. The source of the sample is a study of shared clonotypes between healthy human individuals. The germline V and J ends were trimmed by 4 bases and 3 bases, with 12 bases remaining between them. The CDR3 length is 13 residues. The germline V gene has CDR1 SQVTM and CDR2 ANQGSEA. The repertoire was sequenced with immunoSEQ multiplex PCR; TCRdb's copy has only in-frame clones and lacks some. This sample has some 2,500,000 clones, with 93% found just once. The specimen was naive CD4+ T cells from PBMCs. Subset: CD45RA+ positively selected. The chain carries TRBV29-1 and TRBJ1-2; tentatively, D is TRBD1 (5 bases). The sequence was collected from a man aged 18-30 years in good health. Some clones in this sample may be carry-over from other donors' samples. The CDR3 reads CSVGSDTYYGYTF. The CDR3 nucleotides read TGCAGCGTTGGGTCGGACACCTACTATGGCTACACCTTC. Based on the CDR3 plus reference TRBV29-1 and TRBJ1-2, the full variable domain is SAVISQKPSRDICQRGTSLTIQCQVDSQVTMMFWYRQQPGQSLTLIATANQGSEATYESGFVIDKFPISRPNLTFSTLTVSNMSPEDSSIYLCSVGSDTYYGYTFGSGTRLTVV.